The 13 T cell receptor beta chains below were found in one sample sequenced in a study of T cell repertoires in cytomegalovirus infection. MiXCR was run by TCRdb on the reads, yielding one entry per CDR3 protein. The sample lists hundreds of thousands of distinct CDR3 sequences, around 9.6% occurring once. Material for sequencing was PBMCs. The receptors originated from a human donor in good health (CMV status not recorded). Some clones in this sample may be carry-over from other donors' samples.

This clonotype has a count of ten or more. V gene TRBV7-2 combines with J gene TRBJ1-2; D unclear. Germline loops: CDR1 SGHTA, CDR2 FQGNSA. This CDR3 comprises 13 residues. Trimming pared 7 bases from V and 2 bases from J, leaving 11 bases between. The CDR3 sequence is CASTLTENYGYTF. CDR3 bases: TGTGCCAGCACCCTGACGGAGAACTATGGCTACACCTTC.

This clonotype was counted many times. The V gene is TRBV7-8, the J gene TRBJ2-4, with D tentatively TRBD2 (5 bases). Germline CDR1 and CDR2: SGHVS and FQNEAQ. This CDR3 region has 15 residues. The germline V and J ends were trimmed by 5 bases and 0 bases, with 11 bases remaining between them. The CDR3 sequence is CASSLSGRAKNIQYF. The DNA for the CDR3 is TGTGCCAGCAGCCTAAGCGGCCGAGCCAAAAACATTCAGTACTTC.

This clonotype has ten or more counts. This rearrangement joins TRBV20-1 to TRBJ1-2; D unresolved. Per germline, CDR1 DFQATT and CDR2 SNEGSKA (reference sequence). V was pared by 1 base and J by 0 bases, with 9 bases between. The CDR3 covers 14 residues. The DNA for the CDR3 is TGCAGTGCTAGAGTCAGCTCCTCTAACTATGGCTACACCTTC. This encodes CSARVSSSNYGYTF.

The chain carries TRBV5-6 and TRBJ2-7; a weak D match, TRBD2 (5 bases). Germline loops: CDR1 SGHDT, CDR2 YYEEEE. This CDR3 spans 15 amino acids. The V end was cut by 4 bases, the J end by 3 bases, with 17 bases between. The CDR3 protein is CASSPIPGTNYEQYF. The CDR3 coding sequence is TGTGCCAGCAGCCCTATACCGGGAACAAACTACGAGCAGTACTTC.

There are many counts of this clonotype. CDR3 nucleotide sequence: TGTGCCAGCAGTCGTCCCGGGACTAGGAACCAAGAGACCCAGTACTTC. It is translated as CASSRPGTRNQETQYF. The rearrangement links TRBV28 to TRBJ2-5; 8 bases are shared with TRBD2. After removal of 5 bases from V and 0 bases from J, the junction contained 8 bases not matched to a gene. From germline, CDR1 is MDHEN and CDR2 SYDVKM. This CDR3 has 16 residues.

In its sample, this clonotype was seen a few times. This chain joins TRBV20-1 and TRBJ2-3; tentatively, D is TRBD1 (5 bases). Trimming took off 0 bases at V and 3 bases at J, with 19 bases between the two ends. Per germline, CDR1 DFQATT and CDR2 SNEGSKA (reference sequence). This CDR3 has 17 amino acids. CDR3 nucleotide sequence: TGCAGTGCTAGAGATCTCTCGGCCAGGGTGAGGACAGATACGCAGTATTTT. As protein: CSARDLSARVRTDTQYF.

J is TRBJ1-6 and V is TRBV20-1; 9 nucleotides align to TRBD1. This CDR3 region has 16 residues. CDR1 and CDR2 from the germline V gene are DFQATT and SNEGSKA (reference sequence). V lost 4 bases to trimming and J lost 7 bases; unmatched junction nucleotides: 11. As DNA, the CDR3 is TGCAGTGCTATCCCGATTCGGGACAGGGCGAATTCACCCCTCCACTTT. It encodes CSAIPIRDRANSPLHF.

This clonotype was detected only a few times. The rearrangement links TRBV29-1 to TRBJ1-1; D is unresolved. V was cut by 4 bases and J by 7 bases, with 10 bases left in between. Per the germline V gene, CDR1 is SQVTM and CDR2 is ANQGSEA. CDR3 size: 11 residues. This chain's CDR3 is CSVVLGREAFF. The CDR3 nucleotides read TGCAGCGTTGTATTGGGCCGTGAAGCTTTCTTT.

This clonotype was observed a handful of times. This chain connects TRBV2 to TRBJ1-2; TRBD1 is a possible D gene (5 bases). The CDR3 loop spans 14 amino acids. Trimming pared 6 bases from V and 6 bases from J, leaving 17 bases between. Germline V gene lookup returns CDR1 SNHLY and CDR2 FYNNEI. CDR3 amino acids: CASRRQLSSHGYTF. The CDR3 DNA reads TGTGCCAGCAGGAGACAGCTCAGCTCCCATGGCTACACCTTC.

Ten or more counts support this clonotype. The CDR3 loop reads CASSLYSNEKLFF. Here the CDR3 DNA reads TGTGCCAGCAGTTTATATTCGAATGAAAAACTGTTTTTT. The chain employs TRBV28 and TRBJ1-4; D call uncertain. Germline V gives CDR1 MDHEN, CDR2 SYDVKM. V was clipped by 1 base and J by 5 bases, with 5 bases between them. The CDR3 totals 13 residues.

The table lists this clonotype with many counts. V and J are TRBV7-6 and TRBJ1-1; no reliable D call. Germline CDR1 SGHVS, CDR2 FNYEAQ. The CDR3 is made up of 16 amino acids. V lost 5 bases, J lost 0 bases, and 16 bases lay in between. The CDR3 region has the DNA TGTGCCAGCAGCCCAAACTTTGTACGGTTGAACACTGAAGCTTTCTTT. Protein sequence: CASSPNFVRLNTEAFF. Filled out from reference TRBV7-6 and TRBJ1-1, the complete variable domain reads GAGVSQSPRYKVTKRGQDVALRCDPISGHVSLYWYRQALGQGPEFLTYFNYEAQQDKSGLPNDRFSAERPEGSISTLTIQRTEQRDSAMYRCASSPNFVRLNTEAFFGQGTRLTVV.

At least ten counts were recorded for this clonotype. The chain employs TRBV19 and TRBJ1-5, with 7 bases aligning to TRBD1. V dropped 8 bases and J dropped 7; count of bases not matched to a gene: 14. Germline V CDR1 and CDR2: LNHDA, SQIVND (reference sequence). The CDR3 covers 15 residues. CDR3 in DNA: TGTGCCAGTTCTACGTTCACCGGGACAGAACAGCCCCAGCATTTT. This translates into CASSTFTGTEQPQHF.

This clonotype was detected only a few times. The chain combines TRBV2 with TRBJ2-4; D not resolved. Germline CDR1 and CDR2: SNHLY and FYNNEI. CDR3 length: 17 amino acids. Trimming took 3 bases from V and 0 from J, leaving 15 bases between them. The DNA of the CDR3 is TGTGCCAGCAGTGACATTTCCGGCAGTTTAGCCAAAAACATTCAGTACTTC. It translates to CASSDISGSLAKNIQYF.